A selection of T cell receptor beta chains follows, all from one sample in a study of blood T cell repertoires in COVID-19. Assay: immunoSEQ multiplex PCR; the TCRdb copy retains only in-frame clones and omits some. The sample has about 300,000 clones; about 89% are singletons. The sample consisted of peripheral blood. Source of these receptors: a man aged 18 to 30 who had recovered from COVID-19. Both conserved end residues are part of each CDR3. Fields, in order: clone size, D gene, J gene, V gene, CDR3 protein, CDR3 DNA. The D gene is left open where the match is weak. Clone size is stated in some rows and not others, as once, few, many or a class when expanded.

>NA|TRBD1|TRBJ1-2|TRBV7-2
CASSLLTGVEGYTF
TGTGCCAGCAGCCTCCTTACAGGGGTCGAAGGCTACACCTTC
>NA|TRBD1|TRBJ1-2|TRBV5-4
CASRTGGAGFNYGYTF
TGTGCCAGCAGGACAGGGGGCGCTGGTTTTAACTATGGCTACACCTTC
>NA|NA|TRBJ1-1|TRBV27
CASSLGRRNEAFF
TGTGCCAGCAGTTTAGGCAGGAGGAATGAAGCTTTCTTT
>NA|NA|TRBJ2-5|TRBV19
CASSSLRETQYF
TGTGCCAGTAGTAGCCTCAGGGAGACCCAGTACTTC
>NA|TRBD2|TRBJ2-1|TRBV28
CASSHYSGGSSYNEQFF
TGTGCCAGCAGCCACTATAGCGGGGGGAGCTCCTACAATGAGCAGTTCTTC
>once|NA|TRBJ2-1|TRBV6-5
CASWRRNNEQFF
TGTGCCAGCTGGAGAAGGAACAATGAGCAGTTCTTC
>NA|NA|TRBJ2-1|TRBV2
CASSPLGNEQFF
TGTGCCAGCAGTCCACTCGGCAATGAGCAGTTCTTC
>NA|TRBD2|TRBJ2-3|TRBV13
CASSPGGADTQYF
TGTGCCAGCAGCCCGGGGGGGGCAGATACGCAGTATTTT
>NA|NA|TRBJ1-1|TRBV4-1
CASSQNGMVTEAFF
TGCGCCAGCAGCCAAAACGGTATGGTGACTGAAGCTTTCTTT
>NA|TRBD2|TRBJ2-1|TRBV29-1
CSGGWLAEYNEQFF
TGCAGCGGGGGGTGGCTAGCGGAATACAATGAGCAGTTCTTC
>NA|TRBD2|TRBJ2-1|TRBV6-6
CASSYITGGSYNEQFF
TGTGCCAGCAGTTACATAACGGGGGGCTCCTACAATGAGCAGTTCTTC
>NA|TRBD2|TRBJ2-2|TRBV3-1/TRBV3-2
CASSHPGLAGGPWAGELFF
TGTGCCAGCAGCCACCCTGGACTAGCGGGAGGGCCTTGGGCCGGGGAGCTGTTTTTT
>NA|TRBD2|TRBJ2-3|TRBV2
CASRGGSGRALGTDTQYF
TGTGCCAGCAGGGGAGGGAGCGGGAGGGCCTTAGGCACAGATACGCAGTATTTT
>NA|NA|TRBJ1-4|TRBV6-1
CASSEAAGWANEKLFF
TGTGCCAGCAGTGAAGCGGCGGGGTGGGCTAATGAAAAACTGTTTTTT
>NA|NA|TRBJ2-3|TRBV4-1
CASSLSGGTLQTDTQYF
TGCGCCAGCAGCCTTTCCGGGGGGACACTGCAAACAGATACGCAGTATTTT
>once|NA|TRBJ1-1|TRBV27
CASSLLPGQDYEAFF
TGTGCCAGCAGTTTATTACCGGGACAAGACTATGAAGCTTTCTTT
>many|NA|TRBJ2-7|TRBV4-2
CASSRGPTYEQYF
TGTGCCAGCAGCCGCGGGCCCACCTACGAGCAGTACTTC
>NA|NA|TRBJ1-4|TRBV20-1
CSATLNEKLFF
TGCAGTGCGACTCTCAATGAAAAACTGTTTTTT
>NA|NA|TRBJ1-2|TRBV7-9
CASSLAEGTYYGYTF
TGTGCCAGCAGCTTAGCGGAGGGAACGTACTATGGCTACACCTTC
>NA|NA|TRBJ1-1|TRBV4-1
CASSQSDTEAFF
TGCGCCAGCAGCCAATCCGACACTGAAGCTTTCTTT
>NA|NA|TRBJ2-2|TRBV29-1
CSVLARYTGELFF
TGCAGCGTTCTAGCGAGGTACACCGGGGAGCTGTTTTTT
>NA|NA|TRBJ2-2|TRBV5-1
CASRAGTPNTGELFF
TGCGCCAGCAGAGCCGGGACTCCGAACACCGGGGAGCTGTTTTTT
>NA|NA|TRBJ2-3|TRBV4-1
CASSQEDSDTDTQYF
TGCGCCAGCAGCCAAGAAGATTCAGACACAGATACGCAGTATTTT
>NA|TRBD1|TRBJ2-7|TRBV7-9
CASSARTGEAYEQYF
TGTGCCAGCAGCGCCCGGACAGGGGAAGCCTACGAGCAGTACTTC
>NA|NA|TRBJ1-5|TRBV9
CASSVDGGLGQPQHF
TGTGCCAGCAGCGTCGACGGGGGATTGGGTCAGCCCCAGCATTTT
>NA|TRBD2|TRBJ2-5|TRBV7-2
CASSLFPSGTQETQYF
TGTGCCAGCAGCTTATTTCCTAGCGGCACCCAAGAGACCCAGTACTTC
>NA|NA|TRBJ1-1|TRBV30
CAFTRQNTEAFF
TGTGCCTTCACTCGACAGAACACTGAAGCTTTCTTT
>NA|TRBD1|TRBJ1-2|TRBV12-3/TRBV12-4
CASSPLGTGPYTF
TGTGCCAGCAGTCCCTTGGGGACAGGACCCTACACCTTC
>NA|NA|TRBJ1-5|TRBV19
CASSIPGDSNQPQHF
TGTGCCAGTAGTATCCCGGGGGATAGCAATCAGCCCCAGCATTTT
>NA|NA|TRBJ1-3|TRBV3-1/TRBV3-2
CASSSTGIGNTIYF
TGTGCCAGCAGCTCGACAGGAATTGGAAACACCATATATTTT
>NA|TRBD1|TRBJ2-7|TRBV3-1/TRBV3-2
CASSPLWTGVSYEQYF
TGTGCCAGCAGCCCCCTTTGGACAGGGGTGTCTTACGAGCAGTACTTC
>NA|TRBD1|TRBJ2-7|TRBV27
CASSAQGQRSYEQYF
TGTGCCAGCAGTGCCCAGGGACAGCGAAGCTACGAGCAGTACTTC
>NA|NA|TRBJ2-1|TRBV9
CASSARPESYNEQFF
TGTGCCAGCAGCGCCCGCCCAGAATCCTACAATGAGCAGTTCTTC
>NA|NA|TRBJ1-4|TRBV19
CASSGGVSEKLFF
TGTGCCAGTAGTGGGGGGGTGTCTGAAAAACTGTTTTTT
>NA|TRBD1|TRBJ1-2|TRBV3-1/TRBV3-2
CASSQTTGVNYGYTF
TGTGCCAGCAGCCAGACGACAGGGGTTAACTATGGCTACACCTTC
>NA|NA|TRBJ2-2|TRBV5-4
CASSTSGLLNTGELFF
TGTGCCAGCAGCACCTCGGGACTGTTGAACACCGGGGAGCTGTTTTTT
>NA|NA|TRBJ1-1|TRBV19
CASCWTANTEAFF
TGTGCCAGCTGCTGGACAGCGAACACTGAAGCTTTCTTT
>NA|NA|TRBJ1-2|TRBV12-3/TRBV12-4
CASSFRNGGGYTF
TGTGCCAGCAGTTTTCGGAACGGGGGGGGCTACACCTTC
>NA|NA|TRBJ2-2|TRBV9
CASSPSGANTGELFF
TGTGCCAGCAGCCCATCAGGGGCGAACACCGGGGAGCTGTTTTTT
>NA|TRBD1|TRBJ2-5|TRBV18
CASSPGTGYRTQYF
TGTGCCAGCTCACCCGGGACAGGGTACCGGACCCAGTACTTC
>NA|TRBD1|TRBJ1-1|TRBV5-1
CASTSGTGGSGTEAFF
TGCGCCAGCACTTCCGGGACAGGGGGCTCGGGAACTGAAGCTTTCTTT
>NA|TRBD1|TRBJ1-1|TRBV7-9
CASSIGAGGTEAFF
TGTGCCAGCAGCATTGGGGCAGGGGGTACTGAAGCTTTCTTT
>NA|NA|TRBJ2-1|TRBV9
CASSVDEAPYNEQFF
TGTGCCAGCAGCGTAGACGAGGCACCCTACAATGAGCAGTTCTTC
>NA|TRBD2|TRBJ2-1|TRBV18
CASSQASGRFDEQFF
TGTGCCAGCTCACAAGCTAGCGGGAGATTCGATGAGCAGTTCTTC
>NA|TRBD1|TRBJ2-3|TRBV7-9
CASSPYRGGSTDTQYF
TGTGCCAGCAGCCCTTACAGGGGCGGGAGCACAGATACGCAGTATTTT
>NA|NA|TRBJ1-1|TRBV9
CASSVVSGGTEAFF
TGTGCCAGCAGCGTAGTCAGCGGTGGCACTGAAGCTTTCTTT
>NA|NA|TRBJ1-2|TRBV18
CASSPRERGRYGYTF
TGTGCCAGCTCACCACGGGAAAGGGGTCGCTATGGCTACACCTTC
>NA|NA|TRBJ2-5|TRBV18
CASSPTDSQETQYF
TGTGCCAGCTCACCAACGGACAGTCAAGAGACCCAGTACTTC
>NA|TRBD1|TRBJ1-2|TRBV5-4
CASRHRGNYGYTF
TGTGCCAGCAGACACAGGGGGAATTATGGCTACACCTTC
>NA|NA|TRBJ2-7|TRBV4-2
CASSQEDSPYEQYF
TGTGCCAGCAGCCAAGAAGACAGTCCTTACGAGCAGTACTTC
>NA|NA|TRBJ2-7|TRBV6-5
CASNRQGGAVDEQYF
TGTGCCAGCAATCGTCAGGGCGGAGCCGTAGACGAGCAGTACTTC
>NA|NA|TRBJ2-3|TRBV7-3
CASKYGESTDTQYF
TGTGCCAGCAAGTACGGGGAGAGCACAGATACGCAGTATTTT
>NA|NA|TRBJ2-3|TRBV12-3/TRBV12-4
CASSPAVTQYF
TGTGCCAGCAGCCCCGCGGTTACGCAGTATTTT
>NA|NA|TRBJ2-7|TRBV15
CATSRTLTGAYEQYF
TGTGCCACCAGCAGGACCTTGACCGGGGCCTACGAGCAGTACTTC
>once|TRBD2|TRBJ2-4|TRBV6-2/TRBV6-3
CASSYRPEALAGGHNIQYF
TGTGCCAGCAGTTACCGACCCGAGGCCCTAGCGGGGGGGCATAACATTCAGTACTTC